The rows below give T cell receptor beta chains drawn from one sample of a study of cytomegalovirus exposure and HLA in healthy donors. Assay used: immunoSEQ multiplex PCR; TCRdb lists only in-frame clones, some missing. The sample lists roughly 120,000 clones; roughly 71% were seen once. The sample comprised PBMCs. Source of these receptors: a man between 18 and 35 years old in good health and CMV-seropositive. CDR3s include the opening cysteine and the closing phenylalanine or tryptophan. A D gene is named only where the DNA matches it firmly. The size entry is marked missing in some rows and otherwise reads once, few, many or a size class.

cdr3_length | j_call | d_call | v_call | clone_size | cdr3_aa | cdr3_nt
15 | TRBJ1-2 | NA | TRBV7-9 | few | CASSLAGGANYGYTF | TGTGCCAGCAGCTTAGCGGGTGGAGCTAACTATGGCTACACCTTC
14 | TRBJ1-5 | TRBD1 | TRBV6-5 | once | CASSLRQGGEPQHF | TGTGCCAGCAGCCTCAGACAGGGTGGGGAGCCCCAGCATTTT
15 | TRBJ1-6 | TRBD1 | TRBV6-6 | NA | CASSYRQGMNSPLHF | TGTGCCAGCAGTTACCGACAGGGTATGAATTCACCCCTCCACTTT
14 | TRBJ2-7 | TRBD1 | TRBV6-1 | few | CASSATWTGNEQYF | TGTGCCAGCAGTGCTACATGGACAGGGAACGAGCAGTACTTC
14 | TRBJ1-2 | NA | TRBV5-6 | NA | CASSLRGDFGGYTF | TGTGCCAGCAGCTTGCGGGGGGACTTCGGAGGCTACACCTTC
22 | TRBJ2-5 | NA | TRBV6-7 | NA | CASSYSFVGIWAHRDPRETQYF | TGTGCCAGCAGTTACTCGTTTGTGGGTATCTGGGCCCACAGGGACCCCAGGGAGACCCAGTACTTC
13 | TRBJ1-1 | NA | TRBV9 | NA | CASSLGGATEAFF | TGTGCCAGCAGCCTGGGGGGAGCCACTGAAGCTTTCTTT
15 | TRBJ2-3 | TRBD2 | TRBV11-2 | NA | CASSLVTSGTDTQYF | TGTGCCAGCAGCTTAGTCACTAGCGGCACAGATACGCAGTATTTT
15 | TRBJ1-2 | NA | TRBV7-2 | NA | CASSLDGSGGYGYTF | TGTGCCAGCAGCTTAGACGGAAGCGGGGGCTATGGCTACACCTTC
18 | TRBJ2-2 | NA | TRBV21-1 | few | CASSKALRDSLNTGELFF | TGTGCCAGCAGCAAAGCCCTAAGGGACAGCCTTAACACCGGGGAGCTGTTTTTT
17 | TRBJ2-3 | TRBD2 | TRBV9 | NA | CASSPLRERGPTDTQYF | TGTGCCAGCAGCCCCCTTAGGGAGCGGGGGCCCACAGATACGCAGTATTTT
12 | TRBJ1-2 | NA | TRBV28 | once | CASEGTNYGYTF | TGTGCCAGCGAGGGAACTAACTATGGCTACACCTTC
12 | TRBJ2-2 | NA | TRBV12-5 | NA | CASGFSTGELFF | TGTGCTAGTGGTTTCAGCACCGGGGAGCTGTTTTTT
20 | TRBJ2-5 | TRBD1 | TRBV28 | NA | CASSSFNTILRDRGQETQYF | TGTGCCAGCAGTTCCTTTAACACCATCCTAAGAGACAGGGGGCAAGAGACCCAGTACTTC
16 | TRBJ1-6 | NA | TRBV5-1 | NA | CASSTGDRRNNSPLHF | TGCGCCAGCAGCACCGGCGACAGAAGAAATAATTCACCCCTCCACTTT
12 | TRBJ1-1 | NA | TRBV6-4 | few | CASSGGGTEAFF | TGTGCCAGCAGTGGGGGAGGCACTGAAGCTTTCTTT
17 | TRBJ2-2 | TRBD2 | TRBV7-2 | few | CASSFGRGAGGLGELFF | TGTGCCAGCAGCTTTGGGCGGGGAGCGGGGGGCCTCGGGGAGCTGTTTTTT
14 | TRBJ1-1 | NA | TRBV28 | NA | CASRLGGLLTEAFF | TGTGCCAGCAGGCTAGGAGGACTATTGACTGAAGCTTTCTTT
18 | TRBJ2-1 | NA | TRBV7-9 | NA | CASRPTFRAGVSYNEQFF | TGTGCCAGCAGACCGACGTTTCGGGCAGGGGTATCCTACAATGAGCAGTTCTTC
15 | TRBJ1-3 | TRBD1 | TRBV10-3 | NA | CAISESGTAGNTIYF | TGTGCCATCAGTGAGTCCGGGACAGCTGGAAACACCATATATTTT
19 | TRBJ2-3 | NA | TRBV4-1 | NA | CASSLRGLGGGPSGDTQYF | TGCGCCAGCAGCCTGAGAGGTCTGGGCGGGGGCCCTTCGGGAGATACGCAGTATTTT
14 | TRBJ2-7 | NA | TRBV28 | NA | CASSLTDYTYEQYF | TGTGCCAGCAGTTTGACGGACTATACCTACGAGCAGTACTTC
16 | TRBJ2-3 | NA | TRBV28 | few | CASSRGFTGIGDTQYF | TGTGCCAGCAGCAGGGGATTCACAGGGATTGGGGATACGCAGTATTTT
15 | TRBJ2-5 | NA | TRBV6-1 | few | CASSESWFGEETQYF | TGTGCCAGCAGTGAAAGTTGGTTCGGAGAAGAGACCCAGTACTTC
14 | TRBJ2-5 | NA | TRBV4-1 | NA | CASSQGHSVETQYF | TGCGCCAGCAGCCAAGGTCATAGCGTAGAGACCCAGTACTTC
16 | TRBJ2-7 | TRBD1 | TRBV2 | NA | CASSAGQGILIYEQYF | TGTGCCAGCAGCGCCGGACAGGGGATATTAATTTACGAGCAGTACTTC
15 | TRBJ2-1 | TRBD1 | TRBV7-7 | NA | CASSPGTGRSDEQFF | TGTGCCAGCAGCCCGGGGACAGGTCGTAGCGATGAGCAGTTCTTC
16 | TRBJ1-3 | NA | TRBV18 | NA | CASSPTQQTTGNTIYF | TGTGCCAGCTCACCTACACAGCAAACAACTGGAAACACCATATATTTT
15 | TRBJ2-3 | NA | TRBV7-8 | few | CASSLVPSVTDTQYF | TGTGCCAGCAGCTTAGTCCCTAGCGTCACAGATACGCAGTATTTT
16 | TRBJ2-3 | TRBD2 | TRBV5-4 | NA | CASSPVGRGGADTQYF | TGTGCCAGCAGCCCAGTGGGGCGGGGGGGAGCAGATACGCAGTATTTT
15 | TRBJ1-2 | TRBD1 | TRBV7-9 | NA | CASSFDNRDSYGYTF | TGTGCCAGCAGCTTCGACAACCGGGACAGCTATGGCTACACCTTC
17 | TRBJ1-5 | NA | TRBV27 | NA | CASSLYPPGESNQPQHF | TGTGCCAGCAGTTTATACCCCCCAGGGGAAAGCAATCAGCCCCAGCATTTT
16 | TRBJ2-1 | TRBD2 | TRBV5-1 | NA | CASSLMIAGGPDEQFF | TGCGCCAGCAGCTTGATGATAGCGGGGGGGCCGGATGAGCAGTTCTTC
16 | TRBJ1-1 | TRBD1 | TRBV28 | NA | CASPPAGDRGLTEAFF | TGTGCCAGCCCCCCTGCCGGGGACAGGGGTCTCACTGAAGCTTTCTTT
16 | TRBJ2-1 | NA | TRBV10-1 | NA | CASSSDIPPRGNEQFF | TGCGCCAGCAGCTCCGACATACCGCCTCGGGGCAATGAGCAGTTCTTC
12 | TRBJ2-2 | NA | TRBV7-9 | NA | CASSLSTGELFF | TGTGCCAGCAGCTTATCAACCGGGGAGCTGTTTTTT
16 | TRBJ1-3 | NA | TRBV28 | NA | CASSNYKTRVGNTIYF | TGTGCCAGCAGCAATTATAAGACCAGGGTCGGAAACACCATATATTTT
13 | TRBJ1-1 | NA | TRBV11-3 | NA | CASTERMNTEAFF | TGTGCCAGCACGGAGAGGATGAACACTGAAGCTTTCTTT
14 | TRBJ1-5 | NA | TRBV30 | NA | CAWDRGNSNQPQHF | TGTGCCTGGGATAGGGGAAATAGCAATCAGCCCCAGCATTTT
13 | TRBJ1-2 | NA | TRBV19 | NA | CASRPQAFRGYTF | TGTGCCAGTAGGCCCCAAGCCTTCCGGGGCTACACCTTC
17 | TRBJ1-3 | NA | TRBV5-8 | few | CASSLVETGYSGNTIYF | TGTGCCAGCAGCTTGGTTGAGACAGGCTACTCTGGAAACACCATATATTTT
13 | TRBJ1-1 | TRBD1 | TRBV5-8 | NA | CASNPTGDTEAFF | TGTGCCAGCAACCCAACAGGGGACACTGAAGCTTTCTTT
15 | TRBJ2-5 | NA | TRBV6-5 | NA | CASRVGGGIQETQYF | TGTGCCAGCAGGGTTGGCGGGGGCATCCAAGAGACCCAGTACTTC
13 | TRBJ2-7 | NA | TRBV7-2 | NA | CASSFPLASEQYF | TGTGCCAGCAGCTTCCCCCTGGCCAGCGAGCAGTACTTC
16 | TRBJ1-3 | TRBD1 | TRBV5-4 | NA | CASSLGDSRSGNTIYF | TGTGCCAGCAGCTTGGGGGACAGCCGCTCTGGAAACACCATATATTTT
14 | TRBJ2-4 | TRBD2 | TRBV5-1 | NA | CASRASGGVDIQYF | TGCGCCAGCAGGGCTAGCGGGGGGGTGGACATTCAGTACTTC
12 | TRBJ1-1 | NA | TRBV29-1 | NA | CSVGNLGGEAFF | TGCAGCGTAGGCAACCTGGGGGGAGAAGCTTTCTTT
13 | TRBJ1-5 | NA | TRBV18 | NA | CATKDSANQPQHF | TGTGCCACCAAAGACAGTGCAAATCAGCCCCAGCATTTT
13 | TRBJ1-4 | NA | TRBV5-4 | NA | CASSLPPGEKLFF | TGTGCCAGCAGCTTGCCTCCGGGTGAAAAACTGTTTTTT
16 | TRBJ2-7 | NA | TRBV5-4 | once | CASSLDPSVLLYEQYF | TGTGCCAGCAGCTTGGACCCCAGCGTTCTCCTCTACGAGCAGTACTTC
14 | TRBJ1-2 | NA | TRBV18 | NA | CASSPPRGDYGYTF | TGTGCCAGCTCACCCCCACGGGGTGATTATGGCTACACCTTC
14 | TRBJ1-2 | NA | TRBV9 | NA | CASSGRGGHYGYTF | TGTGCCAGCAGCGGAAGAGGGGGACACTATGGCTACACCTTC
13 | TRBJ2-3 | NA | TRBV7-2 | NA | CASSLSRGDTQYF | TGTGCCAGCAGCTTGTCGCGTGGAGATACGCAGTATTTT
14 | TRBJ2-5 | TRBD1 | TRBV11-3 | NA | CASSGQGRSETQYF | TGTGCCAGCAGCGGACAGGGCCGATCAGAGACCCAGTACTTC
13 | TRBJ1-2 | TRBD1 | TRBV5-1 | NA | CASTNGQGVGYTF | TGCGCCAGCACCAATGGACAGGGCGTAGGCTACACCTTC